These T cell receptor beta chains were read from a single sample in a study of T cell changes during pregnancy in multiple sclerosis. Using immunoSEQ multiplex PCR, the repertoire was profiled, and TCRdb retains in-frame clones only, with some absent. The sample holds some 89,000 clones, 94% seen once. The specimen was peripheral blood, collected in the third trimester of pregnancy. The origin of the receptors is a female donor with multiple sclerosis, enrolled in a pregnancy study. The CDR3 runs from the conserved cysteine through the conserved F or W. The D gene is left open where the match is weak. Clone size appears in some rows only: once, few, many, or a class for an expanded clone.

d_call,clone_size,v_call,j_call,cdr3_nt,cdr3_aa
TRBD2,NA,TRBV5-6,TRBJ2-4,TGTGCCAGCAGCCCTTTGAAGGTAGCGGGAAACATTCAGTACTTC,CASSPLKVAGNIQYF
TRBD2,NA,TRBV11-1,TRBJ2-2,TGTGCCAGCAGCCTATGGGGGGGGGACACCGGGGAGCTGTTTTTT,CASSLWGGDTGELFF
TRBD2,NA,TRBV5-1,TRBJ2-3,TGCGCCAGCGCCTACGGGACTACCCCCACAGATACGCAGTATTTT,CASAYGTTPTDTQYF
TRBD1,once,TRBV6-5,TRBJ2-5,TGTGCCGCGGGGACAGGAGAGACCCAGTACTTC,CAAGTGETQYF
NA,NA,TRBV7-7,TRBJ1-2,TGTGCTAGCAGCCCTCTCCAGGGGTCCCGAGGTAGCGGCTACACCTTC,CASSPLQGSRGSGYTF
NA,NA,TRBV7-6,TRBJ1-5,TGTGCCAGCAGCTTAATCTCAGGGTGGGATCAGCCCCAGCATTTT,CASSLISGWDQPQHF
NA,NA,TRBV6-1,TRBJ1-5,TGTGCCGGCTCTCTAGAGGAACGCAATCAGCCCCAGCATTTT,CAGSLEERNQPQHF
TRBD1,NA,TRBV19,TRBJ1-2,TGTGCCAGTAGTATAGAAGTGCCGGGACAGGGGAACTATGGCTACACCTTC,CASSIEVPGQGNYGYTF
TRBD1,NA,TRBV9,TRBJ2-2,TGTGCCAGCGGCAGAACAGGGGGCAGCGCCGGGGAGCTGTTTTTT,CASGRTGGSAGELFF
NA,NA,TRBV10-2,TRBJ2-1,TGCGCCAGCACCCTAGCCCTCAATGAGCAGTTCTTC,CASTLALNEQFF
TRBD1,NA,TRBV28,TRBJ1-4,TGTGCCAGCAGTACACACGGGGGACAGGGTAGTGAAAAACTGTTTTTT,CASSTHGGQGSEKLFF
TRBD1,once,TRBV19,TRBJ1-2,TGTGCCAGTCGGCCGGGACAGGGATTCTATGGCTACACCTTC,CASRPGQGFYGYTF
TRBD1,once,TRBV11-1,TRBJ1-1,TGTGCCATCCAGACAGGGGAGCCTGAAGCTTTCTTT,CAIQTGEPEAFF
NA,NA,TRBV11-2,TRBJ2-1,TGTGCCAGCAGCTTAACCGACAGCAATGAGCAGTTCTTC,CASSLTDSNEQFF
TRBD1,NA,TRBV18,TRBJ1-5,TGTGCCAGCTCACACGGACAGGGCGGTCAGCCCCAGCATTTT,CASSHGQGGQPQHF
NA,NA,TRBV19,TRBJ1-5,TGTGCCACCTACAGCGGGGACTTAGGTAATCAGCCCCAGCATTTT,CATYSGDLGNQPQHF
NA,NA,TRBV4-2,TRBJ1-6,TGTGCCAGCAGCGGACTCGGACAGCTCTATAATTCACCCCTCCACTTT,CASSGLGQLYNSPLHF
NA,NA,TRBV10-3,TRBJ1-5,TGTGCCATCAGTGAGCTGGGGGGTTCAAGCAATCAGCCCCAGCATTTT,CAISELGGSSNQPQHF
TRBD2,NA,TRBV2,TRBJ2-5,TGTGCCAGCAGTGCCAAGCGGGGGATCCAAGAGACCCAGTACTTC,CASSAKRGIQETQYF
TRBD1,NA,TRBV6-6,TRBJ1-5,TGTGCCAGCAGTCCACAGGGGATTGAGCCGCCCCAGCATTTT,CASSPQGIEPPQHF
NA,NA,TRBV5-5,TRBJ1-1,TGTGCCAGCAGCTTTACCAGGGCTGCGGTGAACACTGAAGCTTTCTTT,CASSFTRAAVNTEAFF
TRBD2,NA,TRBV27,TRBJ2-5,TGTGCCAGCAGTTTATCAACGGGACTAGCGGAGACCCAGTACTTC,CASSLSTGLAETQYF
TRBD1,once,TRBV7-9,TRBJ2-2,TGTGCCAGCAGCTCAGACAGGGGGTCCGGGGAGCTGTTTTTT,CASSSDRGSGELFF
NA,once,TRBV10-3,TRBJ2-1,TGTGCCATCAGTGAGTTTCGGGGATACAATGAGCAGTTCTTC,CAISEFRGYNEQFF
TRBD1,once,TRBV10-3,TRBJ1-2,TGTGCCATCGGCGGACAGGGATCGAACTATGGCTACACCTTC,CAIGGQGSNYGYTF
TRBD2,once,TRBV5-1,TRBJ2-1,TGCGCCAGCAGCTTGGAGCCGGGACTAGCGGGGGAAAATGAGCAGTTCTTC,CASSLEPGLAGENEQFF
NA,NA,TRBV10-3,TRBJ1-1,TGTGCCATCAGGCAGGGGTTTATGGGAACTGAAGCTTTCTTT,CAIRQGFMGTEAFF
TRBD1,NA,TRBV16,TRBJ2-5,TGTGCCAGCAGCCAAACGACAGGGAAAGAGACCCAGTACTTC,CASSQTTGKETQYF
TRBD2,NA,TRBV10-2,TRBJ2-7,TGCGCCAGCAGTGAGCCTAGCGGGGGGTGGGAGCAGTACTTC,CASSEPSGGWEQYF
TRBD1,NA,TRBV11-2,TRBJ2-7,TGTGCCAGCAGCATGGGACAGGGCTACGAGCAGTACTTC,CASSMGQGYEQYF
TRBD1,NA,TRBV15,TRBJ1-4,TGTGCCACAGGGACAGCCTTTAATGAAAAACTGTTTTTT,CATGTAFNEKLFF
TRBD2,NA,TRBV7-6,TRBJ2-3,TGTGCCAGCAGCTTAGCGAGACTAGCGGGGGGCGATTATACGCAGTATTTT,CASSLARLAGGDYTQYF
TRBD1,NA,TRBV18,TRBJ1-5,TGTGCCAGCTCACCCGGGACAGGGGGGTTTAGCAATCAGCCCCAGCATTTT,CASSPGTGGFSNQPQHF
NA,NA,TRBV19,TRBJ2-1,TGTGCCAGTAGCTCGGGGGGCTTGGGCAATGAGCAGTTCTTC,CASSSGGLGNEQFF
NA,NA,TRBV4-2,TRBJ1-4,TGTGCCAGCAGCCGGTGGGGGCCCGGGGTGGATGAAAAACTGTTTTTT,CASSRWGPGVDEKLFF
TRBD1,NA,TRBV7-8,TRBJ1-2,TGTGCCAGCAGCGCCGGGACAGACTATGGCTACACCTTC,CASSAGTDYGYTF
TRBD1,NA,TRBV10-3,TRBJ1-5,TGTGCCATCAGCCTGGGACAGGGGAATCAGCCCCAGCATTTT,CAISLGQGNQPQHF
TRBD1,NA,TRBV2,TRBJ1-6,TGTGCCAGCACCCCCAAACAGGGGAATTCACCCCTCCACTTT,CASTPKQGNSPLHF
TRBD1,once,TRBV9,TRBJ2-5,TGTGCCAGCAGCGCTGGGGACAGAGGAGAGACCCAGTACTTC,CASSAGDRGETQYF
TRBD2,NA,TRBV9,TRBJ2-7,TGTGCCAGCAGCGTGACTAGCGGGGGGGCCAGTGAGCAGTACTTC,CASSVTSGGASEQYF
TRBD1,NA,TRBV19,TRBJ1-6,TGTGCCAGTAGTACCCCAAGGGGGCGAAAGAATTCACCCCTCCACTTT,CASSTPRGRKNSPLHF
TRBD2,NA,TRBV27,TRBJ2-7,TGTGCCAGCAACTGGGGGGGTACGGCCTACGAGCAGTACTTC,CASNWGGTAYEQYF
TRBD2,NA,TRBV6-4,TRBJ2-2,TGTGCCAGCAGCGATATACTAGCGGGGGGGGTGAACACCGGGGAGCTGTTTTTT,CASSDILAGGVNTGELFF
NA,NA,TRBV10-3,TRBJ1-1,TGTGCCATCAGTGGGGGGGACCAAAAATCGAACACTGAAGCTTTCTTT,CAISGGDQKSNTEAFF
NA,NA,TRBV5-1,TRBJ2-1,TGCGCCAGCTCCCCCTTCGGCGGGAATGAGCAGTTCTTC,CASSPFGGNEQFF